The clone carrying this T cell receptor beta chain was picked up a small number of times. The assay was immunoSEQ multiplex PCR, and TCRdb's table has in-frame clones only and misses some. This sample has about 17,000 clones, with around two thirds found just once. Specified time point: cycle 4 day 1 (C4D1), after less than seven weeks of nivolumab. Every patient experienced relapse after autologous stem cell transplantation, and brentuximab vedotin exposure varied. This CDR3 is built from 16 residues. The V gene's germline CDR1 is MDHEN and CDR2 SYDVKM. Trimming pared 3 bases from V and 0 bases from J, leaving 12 bases between. The record originates from a study of PD-1 blockade in classical Hodgkin lymphoma.

The sequence was obtained from a human donor with classical Hodgkin lymphoma. The chain carries TRBV28 and TRBJ2-4; a possible D gene is TRBD2 (5 bases). The sequencing here drew on peripheral blood mononuclear cells (PBMCs), taken before the fourth cycle of nivolumab. CDR3 sequence reads: CASSFGIILAKNIQYF. CDR3 nucleotides: TGTGCCAGCAGTTTCGGGATAATACTAGCCAAAAACATTCAGTACTTC.